This T cell receptor (beta chain) came from a study of blood T cell repertoires in COVID-19. V gave up 3 bases and J gave up 8 bases, with 20 bases separating them. CDR3 size: 16 residues. Germline V CDR1 and CDR2: SNHLY, FYNNEI. In the original analysis: Reference gene primer amplification gave nucleated cell count estimates. Method: immunoSEQ multiplex PCR; TCRdb's copy keeps in-frame clones and lacks some. The V and J calls and clone size were taken over from that table, and D and trimming were inferred from the DNA. The table has 430,000 or so clones, 88% seen once. For recovered donors of Cohort 3, there were two negative PCRs, clearance, or symptom resolution.

The sequenced sample was PBMCs or T cells enriched from blood (not recorded which). The TCR originated in a woman aged 40 to 50 who had recovered from COVID-19. The chain joins TRBV2 to TRBJ2-4; tentatively, D is TRBD2 (5 bases). The CDR3 DNA is TGTGCCAGCAGTGACGGAGGACTCAACGTCTGGGACATTCAGTACTTC. This translates into CASSDGGLNVWDIQYF.